This T cell receptor beta chain was identified during a study of early T cells in non-severe SARS-CoV-2 infection. General study points: Matching with VDJdb favored anti-spike CD8 responses (missing private and CD4 specificities).

In this sample, this clonotype turned up many times. Its cognate antigen is unknown. This CDR3 has 16 residues. Germline V lookup: CDR1 SGHDT, CDR2 YYEEEE. The V end was cut by 0 bases, the J end by 6 bases, with 16 bases between. The TCR library protocol was used to attach unique molecular identifiers. These identifiers were attached to individual cDNA molecules. TCRdb ran MiXCR on the 5' RACE reads and lists one entry per CDR3 protein. The data show about 55,000 distinct CDR3 sequences, under 8% seen once. The specimen comprised whole blood, sampled at baseline. This receptor was obtained from an adult who was a healthcare worker with PCR-confirmed SARS-CoV-2 infection or an uninfected control (not recorded which). The rearrangement joins TRBV5-6 to TRBJ1-5; the D is unclear. CDR3 DNA sequence: TGTGCCAGCAGCTTGGCTCGTGGGGAGTTAGGTCAGCCCCAGCATTTT. Protein sequence: CASSLARGELGQPQHF. The whole variable domain, remainder taken from reference TRBV5-6 and TRBJ1-5, is DAGVTQSPTHLIKTRGQQVTLRCSPKSGHDTVSWYQQALGQGPQFIFQYYEEEERQRGNFPDRFSGHQFPNYSSELNVNALLLGDSALYLCASSLARGELGQPQHFGDGTRLSIL.